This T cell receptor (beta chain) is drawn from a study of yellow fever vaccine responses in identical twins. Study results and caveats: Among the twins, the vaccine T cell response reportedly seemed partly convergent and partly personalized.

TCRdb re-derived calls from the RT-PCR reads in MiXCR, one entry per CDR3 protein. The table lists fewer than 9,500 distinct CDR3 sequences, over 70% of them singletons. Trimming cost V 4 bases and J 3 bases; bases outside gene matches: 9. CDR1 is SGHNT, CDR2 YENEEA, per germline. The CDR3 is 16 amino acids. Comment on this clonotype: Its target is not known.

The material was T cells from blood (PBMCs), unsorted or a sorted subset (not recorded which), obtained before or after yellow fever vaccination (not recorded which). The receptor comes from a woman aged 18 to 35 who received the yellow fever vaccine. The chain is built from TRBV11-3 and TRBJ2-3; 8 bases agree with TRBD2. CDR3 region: CASSSERLAFTDTQYF. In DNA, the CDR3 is TGTGCCAGCAGCTCTGAGCGACTAGCGTTTACAGATACGCAGTATTTT.